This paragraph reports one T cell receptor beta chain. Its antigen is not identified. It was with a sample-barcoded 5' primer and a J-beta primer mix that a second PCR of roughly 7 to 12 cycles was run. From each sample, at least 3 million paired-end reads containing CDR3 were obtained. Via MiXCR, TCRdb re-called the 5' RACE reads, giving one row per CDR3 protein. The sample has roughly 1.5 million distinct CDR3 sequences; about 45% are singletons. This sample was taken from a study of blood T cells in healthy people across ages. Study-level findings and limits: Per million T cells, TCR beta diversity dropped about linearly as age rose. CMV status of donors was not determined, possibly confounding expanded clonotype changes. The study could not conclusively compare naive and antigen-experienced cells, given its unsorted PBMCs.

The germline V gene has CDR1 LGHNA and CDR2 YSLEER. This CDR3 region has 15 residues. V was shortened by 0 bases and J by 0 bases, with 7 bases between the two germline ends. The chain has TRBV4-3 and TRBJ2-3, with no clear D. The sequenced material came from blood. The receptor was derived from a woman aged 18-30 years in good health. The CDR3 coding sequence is TGCGCCAGCAGCCAAGATTACGGAAGCACAGATACGCAGTATTTT. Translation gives CASSQDYGSTDTQYF.